The 23 T cell receptor beta chains reported below all come from one sample, sequenced in a study of a mutant IDH1 vaccine in newly diagnosed glioma. The table came from immunoSEQ multiplex PCR; TCRdb's copy has only in-frame clones and leaves some out. The table lists approximately 43,000 clones, roughly nine tenths of them singletons, with 1.5% in the top ten. Antigens for these TCRs are unknown. Time point here: week 35, safety follow-up. The content of each vaccine dose was 300 ug of mutant IDH1 20-mer peptide, and topical imiquimod accompanied it. The material sequenced was PBMCs, taken from a glioma patient whose treatment included an IDH1 peptide vaccine. The source of these receptors is a man aged 35-49 years with glioma.

This rearrangement joins TRBV6-1 to TRBJ2-7; D is perhaps TRBD2 (5 bases). V was cut by 2 bases and J by 1 base, with 6 bases left in between. This CDR3 comprises 13 residues. CDR1 MNHNS and CDR2 SASEGT come from the germline V gene. CDR3 nucleotide sequence: TGTGCCAGCAGTGAATCGGGATCCTACGAGCAGTACTTC. This translates into CASSESGSYEQYF.

This clone showed up just once. V is TRBV4-1 and J is TRBJ2-3; D could derive from TRBD1 or TRBD2 (5 bases each). V lost 4 bases, J lost 2 bases, and 13 bases lay in between. The CDR3 spans 15 residues. CDR1 and CDR2 from the germline V gene are MGHRA and YSYEKL. The CDR3 spells CASSPRDGHTDTQYF. In DNA form, the CDR3 reads TGCGCCAGCAGCCCTCGGGACGGGCACACAGATACGCAGTATTTT.

The rearrangement uses TRBV11-2 and TRBJ1-5; D gene unclear. CDR1 SGHAT and CDR2 FQNNGV come from the germline V gene. Trimming removed 0 bases at V and 5 bases at J, with 5 bases between. This CDR3 is built from 13 residues. The CDR3 DNA sequence: TGTGCCAGCAGCTTAGACCGGGATCAGCCCCAGCATTTT. This codes for CASSLDRDQPQHF.

The rearrangement links TRBV9 to TRBJ1-5, with unresolved D. V was clipped by 1 base and J by 9 bases, with 14 bases between them. CDR3 size: 14 residues. CDR1 is SGDLS and CDR2 is YYNGEE in the germline V gene. This CDR3 reads CASSVRTDHGPQHF. The CDR3 bases are TGTGCCAGCAGCGTAAGGACGGACCACGGGCCCCAGCATTTT. The full variable domain, its missing parts supplied by reference TRBV9 and TRBJ1-5, is DSGVTQTPKHLITATGQRVTLRCSPRSGDLSVYWYQQSLDQGLQFLIQYYNGEERAKGNILERFSAQQFPDLHSELNLSSLELGDSALYFCASSVRTDHGPQHFGDGTRLSIL.

J is TRBJ1-1 and V is TRBV19, with TRBD1 identical over 8 bases. Trimming took 5 bases from V and 5 from J; bases not matched to a gene: 4. Germline V gene sequence: CDR1 LNHDA, CDR2 SQIVND (reference sequence). The CDR3 has 13 amino acids. This CDR3 reads CASSEDRVTEAFF. For the CDR3, the DNA is TGTGCCAGTAGTGAGGACAGGGTGACTGAAGCTTTCTTT.

The genes are TRBV19 and TRBJ1-1, with D tentatively TRBD1 (6 bases). The ends were cut back, 5 bases at V and 1 base at J, with 14 bases in the middle. CDR3 length equals 15 residues. Germline V gene lookup returns CDR1 LNHDA and CDR2 SQIVND (reference sequence). Here the CDR3 reads CASSLRTAWNTEAFF. The CDR3 DNA sequence: TGTGCCAGTAGTTTAAGGACAGCATGGAACACTGAAGCTTTCTTT.

The chain carries TRBV5-6 and TRBJ2-5; possibly TRBD1 or TRBD2 for D (5 bases each). This CDR3 has 12 amino acids. CDR1 and CDR2 from the germline V gene are SGHDT and YYEEEE. Trimming shortened V by 6 bases and J by 3 bases, and 9 bases separated the two germline ends. CDR3 residues: CASTMGEETQYF. CDR3 DNA sequence: TGTGCCAGCACCATGGGGGAAGAGACCCAGTACTTC.

V gene TRBV6-5 combines with J gene TRBJ2-3, with a tentative D call TRBD2 (5 bases). V was pared by 7 bases and J by 0 bases, with 14 bases between. The CDR3 has 15 residues. Germline loops: CDR1 MNHEY, CDR2 SVGAGI. The CDR3 DNA sequence: TGTGCCAGCACCCATGTGTCGGGAAGCACAGATACGCAGTATTTT. Translated, it gives CASTHVSGSTDTQYF.

The CDR3 region has the DNA TGTGCCTGGAAAGGACTAGCGATTGCCGGGGAGCTGTTTTTT. Translating it yields CAWKGLAIAGELFF. The V gene is TRBV30, the J gene TRBJ2-2; 9 nucleotides agree with TRBD2. In germline, CDR1 is GTSNPN, CDR2 SVGIG (reference sequence). The CDR3 has 14 residues. The junction had 6 bases not matched to a gene; V was cut back by 4 bases and J by 6 bases.

This clone was seen once. The chain links TRBV7-2 to TRBJ2-5; possibly TRBD2 for D (5 bases). Germline CDR1 and CDR2: SGHTA and FQGNSA. Trimming cost V 4 bases and J 3 bases, with 18 bases left between them. This CDR3 region has 16 residues. This CDR3 reads CASSSQARTYEETQYF. The CDR3 DNA is TGTGCCAGCAGCTCTCAAGCCCGGACTTATGAAGAGACCCAGTACTTC.

Written as DNA, the CDR3 is TGTGCCTGGAGGAAAGGGGGACTAGCGGGGTCAGATACGCAGTATTTT. This encodes CAWRKGGLAGSDTQYF. V usage is TRBV30 and J usage is TRBJ2-3; the match to TRBD2 covers 13 bases. The length of the CDR3 is 16 residues. V shed 3 bases, J shed 4 bases, and the junction held 7 bases outside the gene matches. Germline V gene lookup returns CDR1 GTSNPN and CDR2 SVGIG (reference sequence).

The CDR3 sequence: CASKAGPSNQPQHF. The CDR3 DNA reads as TGTGCCAGCAAGGCGGGGCCGAGCAATCAGCCCCAGCATTTT. The V call is TRBV2, the J call TRBJ1-5, with D possibly matching TRBD1 (5 bases). Germline CDR1 reads SNHLY; CDR2 reads FYNNEI. The CDR3 length is 14 residues. The V gene lost 7 bases and the J gene lost 1 base, with 11 bases spanning the gap. The whole variable domain, filled in from reference TRBV2 and TRBJ1-5, reads EPEVTQTPSHQVTQMGQEVILRCVPISNHLYFYWYRQILGQKVEFLVSFYNNEISEKSEIFDDQFSVERPDGSNFTLKIRSTKLEDSAMYFCASKAGPSNQPQHFGDGTRLSIL.

The rearrangement links TRBV6-6 to TRBJ2-1, with 13 positions matching TRBD2. V lost 6 bases and J lost 3; bases outside the gene matches: 5. The CDR3 is made up of 16 amino acids. Germline V gene data show CDR1 as MNHNY and CDR2 as SVGAGI (reference sequence). Here the CDR3 reads CASRGLAGENYNEQFF. CDR3 sequence (DNA): TGTGCCAGCAGAGGACTAGCGGGAGAGAACTACAATGAGCAGTTCTTC.

V is TRBV11-2 and J is TRBJ1-1; TRBD1 matches 10 bases. In germline, CDR1 is SGHAT, CDR2 FQNNGV. CDR3 length equals 14 residues. Trimming removed 5 bases from V and 5 bases from J; junction bases left unmatched: 5. This CDR3 reads CASSPGQGLTEAFF. The CDR3, as DNA: TGTGCCAGCAGCCCGGGACAGGGGTTAACTGAAGCTTTCTTT.

The gene calls are TRBV27 and TRBJ2-1; possibly TRBD1 or TRBD2 for D (6 bases each). CDR3 size: 20 residues. Trimming removed 2 bases from V and 3 bases from J, with 26 bases in between. CDR1 and CDR2 (germline): MNHEY, SMNVEV (reference sequence). In DNA, the CDR3 is TGTGCCAGCAGTTTAGTGGGGGGCCCACCACGTGAAAATCACTACAATGAGCAGTTCTTC. As protein: CASSLVGGPPRENHYNEQFF.

The rearrangement links TRBV10-3 to TRBJ1-2, with D maybe TRBD1 (5 bases). This CDR3 is 17 amino acids long. Trimming took off 2 bases at V and 0 bases at J, with 16 bases between the two ends. From germline, CDR1 is ENHRY and CDR2 SYGVKD. CDR3 protein: CAISEAGRGRANYGYTF. DNA of the CDR3: TGTGCCATCAGTGAGGCCGGACGGGGACGGGCTAACTATGGCTACACCTTC.

The CDR3 reads CASSLSGTIYEQYF. The DNA of the CDR3 is TGTGCCAGCAGCTTATCAGGGACAATTTACGAGCAGTACTTC. This chain uses TRBV7-2 with TRBJ2-7, with D maybe TRBD1 (6 bases). The V and J ends lost 2 bases and 4 bases respectively, with 12 bases between them. The V gene's germline CDR1 is SGHTA and CDR2 FQGNSA. This CDR3 is 14 amino acids long. The entire variable domain, with the rest obtained from reference TRBV7-2 and TRBJ2-7, is as follows: GAGVSQSPSNKVTEKGKDVELRCDPISGHTALYWYRQSLGQGLEFLIYFQGNSAPDKSGLPSDRFSAERTGGSVSTLTIQRTQQEDSAVYLCASSLSGTIYEQYFGPGTRLTVT.

The genes are TRBV9 and TRBJ1-2; D might be TRBD1 (5 bases). There are 17 residues in the CDR3. Between the trimmed V and J ends, which lost 4 bases and 8 bases, there was a span of 27 bases. CDR1 is SGDLS and CDR2 is YYNGEE in the germline V gene. CDR3 residues: CASSQLTIGTGRLGYTF. Written as DNA, the CDR3 is TGTGCCAGCAGCCAACTGACCATAGGGACGGGGCGGCTAGGCTACACCTTC.

This rearrangement joins TRBV6-6 to TRBJ2-7, with 7 bases identical to TRBD1. The germline V gene has CDR1 MNHNY and CDR2 SVGAGI (reference sequence). The CDR3 runs to 15 residues. Unmatched junction bases numbered 7, after V lost 0 bases and J lost 5 bases. The DNA for the CDR3 is TGTGCCAGCAGTTACTCTTGGGACAGAGGCGACGAGCAGTACTTC. Its protein is CASSYSWDRGDEQYF.

The rearrangement links TRBV7-2 to TRBJ2-5, with TRBD2 matching 11 bases. CDR3 size: 13 residues. The trim removed 4 bases at V and 9 bases at J, leaving 4 bases unmatched. CDR1 is SGHTA, CDR2 FQGNSA, per germline. CDR3 residues: CASSSPSGGPQYF. Written as DNA, the CDR3 is TGTGCCAGCAGCTCGCCTAGCGGGGGGCCCCAGTACTTC.

Here the CDR3 DNA reads TGCGCCAGCAGCTTGGGGGACGTCCAGGGCTACACCTTC. Translated, it gives CASSLGDVQGYTF. J is TRBJ1-2 and V is TRBV5-1; possibly TRBD1 for D (5 bases). Per the germline V gene, CDR1 is SGHRS and CDR2 is YFSETQ. V lost 0 bases, J lost 8 bases, and 11 bases lay in between. This CDR3 has 13 residues.

This clone was recorded only once. The rearrangement links TRBV7-2 to TRBJ2-1; possible D gene TRBD2, 5 bases. The CDR3 is made up of 16 amino acids. V lost 1 base and J 2 bases, leaving 12 bases between the germline ends. Germline loops: CDR1 SGHTA, CDR2 FQGNSA. CDR3 DNA: TGTGCCAGCAGCTTAGGCGGAGAGGGAACCTACAATGAGCAGTTCTTC. Translated: CASSLGGEGTYNEQFF.

This clone was counted between two and nine times. The chain carries TRBV5-8 and TRBJ1-4; 11 bases are a match to TRBD1. From germline, CDR1 is SGHTS and CDR2 YDEGEE. J was trimmed by 7 bases and V by 4 bases; bases with no gene match: 6. The CDR3 spans 15 residues. In DNA form, the CDR3 reads TGTGCCAGCAGCCCCCCGGGACAGGGGGGTGAAAAACTGTTTTTT. It yields the protein CASSPPGQGGEKLFF.